The present T cell receptor (beta chain) was sequenced within a study of blood T cell repertoires in COVID-19. Study as a whole: Donors in the United States, Italy and Spain gave samples during acute or convalescent COVID-19.

Germline V gene data show CDR1 as SGHRS and CDR2 as YFSETQ. The CDR3 contains 14 residues. V shed 2 bases and J shed 3 bases, with 9 bases lying between them. Categorization into cohorts depended on clinical history that participants reported. Resolution of symptoms, clearance, or two negative PCRs was present in recovered Cohort 3 donors. Sequenced by immunoSEQ multiplex PCR; TCRdb stores in-frame clones only, minus some. The sample yields more than 150,000 clones, roughly 82% seen once. This receptor was identified in a man aged 40-50 years who had recovered from COVID-19. This chain links TRBV5-1 with TRBJ1-5; tentative D call: TRBD1 (5 bases). Source material: PBMCs or T cells enriched from blood (not recorded which). The CDR3 is CASSLDSTNQPQHF. The CDR3 nucleotides read TGCGCCAGCAGCTTAGACAGTACCAATCAGCCCCAGCATTTT.